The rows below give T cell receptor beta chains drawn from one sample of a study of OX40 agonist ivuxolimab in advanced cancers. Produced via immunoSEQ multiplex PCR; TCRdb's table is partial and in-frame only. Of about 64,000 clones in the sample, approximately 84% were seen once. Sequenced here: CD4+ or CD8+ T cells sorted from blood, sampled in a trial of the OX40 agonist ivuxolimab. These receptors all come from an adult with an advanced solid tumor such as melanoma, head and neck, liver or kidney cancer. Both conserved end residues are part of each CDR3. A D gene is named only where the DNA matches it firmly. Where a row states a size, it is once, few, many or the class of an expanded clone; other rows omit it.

CAIRGGQGRNTEAFF TGTGCCATCCGAGGTGGACAGGGGCGGAACACTGAAGCTTTCTTT TRBJ1-1 TRBV10-3 TRBD1 few
CASSLSGNPSEQFF TGTGCCAGCAGCTTAAGTGGGAATCCCTCTGAGCAGTTCTTC TRBJ2-1 TRBV7-3 - -
CASSPRRRGYEQYF TGTGCCAGCAGTCCCCGACGAAGGGGTTACGAGCAGTACTTC TRBJ2-7 TRBV27 - few
CASSSAGQETQYF TGTGCCAGCAGCTCTGCAGGTCAAGAGACCCAGTACTTC TRBJ2-5 TRBV7-3 - -
CASSRQGRTDTQYF TGTGCCAGCAGTCGACAGGGGCGGACAGATACGCAGTATTTT TRBJ2-3 TRBV27 TRBD1 once
CASTFKGTATGELFF TGTGCCAGCACCTTTAAGGGGACAGCTACCGGGGAGCTGTTTTTT TRBJ2-2 TRBV6-1 TRBD1 -
CATSRLQGADQPQHF TGTGCCACCAGCAGACTGCAGGGGGCAGATCAGCCCCAGCATTTT TRBJ1-5 TRBV15 TRBD1 few
CASSRGRDTEAFF TGCGCCAGCAGTAGAGGGAGAGACACTGAAGCTTTCTTT TRBJ1-1 TRBV10-1 - -
CASSLDGQEMNTEAFF TGCGCCAGCAGCTTGGACGGACAGGAGATGAACACTGAAGCTTTCTTT TRBJ1-1 TRBV5-1 TRBD1 few
CASSLRQGGTEAFF TGTGCCAGCAGCTTAAGGCAGGGTGGGACTGAAGCTTTCTTT TRBJ1-1 TRBV7-9 - -
CASSLLAYLYEQYF TGTGCCAGCAGCTTGTTGGCTTATCTGTACGAGCAGTACTTC TRBJ2-7 TRBV5-5 - -
CASNNGTTANTGELFF TGCGCCAGCAACAACGGGACTACCGCGAACACCGGGGAGCTGTTTTTT TRBJ2-2 TRBV5-1 TRBD2 -
CASSLGLLSGTQNTGELFF TGTGCCAGTAGTCTCGGTCTTCTGTCCGGGACACAGAACACCGGGGAGCTGTTTTTT TRBJ2-2 TRBV19 - -
CASSSSPLQGRDTEAFF TGTGCCAGCAGCTCATCGCCTTTACAGGGCCGGGACACTGAAGCTTTCTTT TRBJ1-1 TRBV5-4 - few
CASKPLALTGSNYGYTF TGTGCCAGTAAACCCTTAGCCTTGACAGGGTCCAACTATGGCTACACCTTC TRBJ1-2 TRBV19 TRBD1 -
CASPWGQSYEQYF TGCGCCAGCCCCTGGGGCCAATCCTACGAGCAGTACTTC TRBJ2-7 TRBV5-1 - -
CASSEEPAGAYGYTF TGTGCCAGCAGTGAAGAACCGGCAGGGGCCTATGGCTACACCTTC TRBJ1-2 TRBV25-1 - -
CASREGGEANTGELFF TGTGCCAGCAGGGAGGGGGGAGAAGCGAACACCGGGGAGCTGTTTTTT TRBJ2-2 TRBV9 - medium-sized
CASQGVDNSPLHF TGTGCCAGTCAGGGGGTTGATAATTCACCCCTCCACTTT TRBJ1-6 TRBV2 TRBD1 -
CASSPHRAGVGTGELFF TGTGCCAGCAGCCCCCACCGAGCGGGAGTCGGCACCGGGGAGCTGTTTTTT TRBJ2-2 TRBV14 TRBD2 -
CASSRADSPLHF TGTGCCAGCAGCCGAGCGGATTCACCCCTCCACTTT TRBJ1-6 TRBV11-3 - once
CASSQIVDPSYGYTF TGCGCCAGCAGCCAGATTGTTGACCCTTCGTATGGCTACACCTTC TRBJ1-2 TRBV4-3 - -
CASSSPFSTNEKLFF TGTGCCAGCAGTTCCCCCTTCTCAACTAATGAAAAACTGTTTTTT TRBJ1-4 TRBV6-1 - -
CASVGAEGGSYEQYF TGTGCCAGCGTTGGGGCCGAAGGGGGTTCCTACGAGCAGTACTTC TRBJ2-7 TRBV6-6 - once
CASSQASGRPSPCSQETQYF TGTGCCAGCAGCCAGGCTAGCGGGAGGCCTTCCCCTTGCTCCCAAGAGACCCAGTACTTC TRBJ2-5 TRBV21-1 - -
CASSLVPGSYTDTQYF TGTGCCAGCAGCTTGGTTCCGGGAAGCTACACAGATACGCAGTATTTT TRBJ2-3 TRBV5-5 - -
CASSAIYEQFF TGTGCCAGCAGTGCGATATATGAGCAGTTCTTC TRBJ2-1 TRBV25-1 - -
CASSLDGRTGELFF TGCGCCAGCAGCTTGGACGGAAGGACCGGGGAGCTGTTTTTT TRBJ2-2 TRBV5-1 - -
CASSPPGGSNQPQHF TGTGCCAGCAGCCCTCCCGGGGGCAGCAATCAGCCCCAGCATTTT TRBJ1-5 TRBV7-9 - -
CASSYFDTEAFF TGTGCCAGCAGTTACTTCGACACTGAAGCTTTCTTT TRBJ1-1 TRBV6-5 - -
CASSQDVAVNEKLFF TGCGCCAGCAGCCAAGATGTGGCAGTTAATGAAAAACTGTTTTTT TRBJ1-4 TRBV4-3 - -
CASSKGPRTEAFF TGTGCCAGCAGCAAAGGACCGCGCACTGAAGCTTTCTTT TRBJ1-1 TRBV21-1 - -
CASSYSGILDSPLHF TGTGCCAGCAGTTACTCGGGCATTCTAGATTCACCCCTCCACTTT TRBJ1-6 TRBV6-5 - -
CASSLGLPSSYEQYF TGTGCCAGCAGCTTGGGACTCCCGAGCTCCTACGAGCAGTACTTC TRBJ2-7 TRBV5-5 - once
CASGTGLVRVYEQYF TGTGCTAGTGGTACAGGACTTGTTCGTGTCTACGAGCAGTACTTC TRBJ2-7 TRBV12-5 - -
CASGPGTSRATDTQYF TGTGCTAGTGGTCCCGGGACTAGCAGGGCGACAGATACGCAGTATTTT TRBJ2-3 TRBV12-5 TRBD2 -
CASSVPLAGGSNEQYF TGTGCCAGCAGTGTCCCACTAGCGGGAGGGTCAAACGAGCAGTACTTC TRBJ2-7 TRBV2 TRBD2 -
CASSLEAGSGYTF TGTGCCAGCAGCTTGGAGGCCGGCAGCGGCTACACCTTC TRBJ1-2 TRBV5-5 - few
CASSLEEVAGGNTIYF TGTGCCAGCAGCTTAGAGGAGGTGGCCGGGGGAAACACCATATATTTT TRBJ1-3 TRBV7-9 - -
CASSLRVPGADVTGELFF TGTGCCAGCAGCTTAAGGGTACCGGGGGCGGACGTCACCGGGGAGCTGTTTTTT TRBJ2-2 TRBV7-3 - -
CASSSAGASTDTQYF TGCGCCAGCAGCTCAGCGGGAGCTAGCACAGATACGCAGTATTTT TRBJ2-3 TRBV5-1 TRBD2 -
CASSRSRVTEAFF TGTGCCAGTAGCCGGTCGAGGGTCACTGAAGCTTTCTTT TRBJ1-1 TRBV19 - -
CASSLARSGNTIYF TGTGCCAGCAGCTTGGCAAGGTCTGGAAACACCATATATTTT TRBJ1-3 TRBV5-6 - -
CASSKGRGLNTEAFF TGTGCCAGCAGCAAAGGACGGGGGCTTAACACTGAAGCTTTCTTT TRBJ1-1 TRBV21-1 - -
CASSAGVGYTF TGTGCCAGCAGTGCAGGGGTTGGCTACACCTTC TRBJ1-2 TRBV6-4 - -
CASSARRKGNYGYTF TGTGCCAGCAGCGCCCGGCGGAAGGGGAACTATGGCTACACCTTC TRBJ1-2 TRBV9 - once
CASSEADTQETQYF TGTGCCAGCAGTGAAGCGGACACGCAAGAGACCCAGTACTTC TRBJ2-5 TRBV25-1 - -
CASSQEQGGVNYGYTF TGCGCCAGCAGCCAAGAACAGGGTGGGGTTAACTATGGCTACACCTTC TRBJ1-2 TRBV4-3 - once